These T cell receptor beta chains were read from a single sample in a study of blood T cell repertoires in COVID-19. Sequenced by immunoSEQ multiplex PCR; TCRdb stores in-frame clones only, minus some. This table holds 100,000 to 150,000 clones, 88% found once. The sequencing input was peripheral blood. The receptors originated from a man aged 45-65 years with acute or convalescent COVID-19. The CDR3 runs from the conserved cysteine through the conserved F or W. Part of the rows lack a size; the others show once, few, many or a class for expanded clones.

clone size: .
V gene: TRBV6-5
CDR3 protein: CASSYVLASGANVLTF

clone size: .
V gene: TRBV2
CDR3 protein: CASRSGTGGARAYNEQFF

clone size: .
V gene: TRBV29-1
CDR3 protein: CSSLGPSFYNSPLHF

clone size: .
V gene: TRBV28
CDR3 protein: CASSSPRLAGGTDTQYF

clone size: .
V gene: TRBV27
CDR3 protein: CASSLQGISGNTIYF

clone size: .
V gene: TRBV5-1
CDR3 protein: CASSLEDQGSGYTF

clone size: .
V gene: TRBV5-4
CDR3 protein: CASSFKREGQETQYF

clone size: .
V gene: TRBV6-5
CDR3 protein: CASTMDILNTEAFF

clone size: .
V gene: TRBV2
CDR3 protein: CASSDLRQGFNSPLHF

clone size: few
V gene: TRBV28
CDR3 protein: CASTLRMDEKLFF

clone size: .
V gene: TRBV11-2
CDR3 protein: CASSLGRQAAEAFF

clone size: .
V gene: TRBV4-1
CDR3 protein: CASSQDTGLEKLFF

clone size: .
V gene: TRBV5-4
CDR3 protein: CASSSAVEAFF

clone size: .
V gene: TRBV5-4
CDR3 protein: CASSPSTGGGTDTQYF

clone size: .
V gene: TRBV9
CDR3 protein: CASSVMGGVITDTQYF

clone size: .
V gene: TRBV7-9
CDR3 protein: CASSLGLEYGYTF

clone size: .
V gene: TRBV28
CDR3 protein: CASSPPGQTSYEQYF

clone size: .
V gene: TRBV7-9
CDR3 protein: CASKRGNSFSGNTIYF

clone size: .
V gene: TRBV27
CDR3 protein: CASSWAYGNTIYF

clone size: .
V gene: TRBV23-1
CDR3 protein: CASSHDRPPLSNYGYTF

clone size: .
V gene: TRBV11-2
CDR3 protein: CASSLGVRRLNTEAFF

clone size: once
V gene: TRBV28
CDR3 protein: CASSLGANQPQHF

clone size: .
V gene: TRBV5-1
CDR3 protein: CASSLGRGLGNTIYF

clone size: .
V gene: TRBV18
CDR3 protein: CASSPLVDPGTEAFF

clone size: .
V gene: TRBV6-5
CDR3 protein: CASSYMGGNTEAFF

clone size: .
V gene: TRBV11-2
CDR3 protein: CASSRITGTVNSPLHF

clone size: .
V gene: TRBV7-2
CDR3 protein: CASSSQFSGANVLTF

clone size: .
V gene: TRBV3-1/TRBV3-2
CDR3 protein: CASSQDAGQGRPNEKLFF

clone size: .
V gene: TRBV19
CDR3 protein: CASSVLTVSDTQYF

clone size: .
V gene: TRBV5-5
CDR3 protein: CASSLATRLNEQFF

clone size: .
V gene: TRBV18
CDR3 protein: CASTATGYNSPLHF

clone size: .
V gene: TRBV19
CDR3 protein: CASTQRVRGRTGELFF

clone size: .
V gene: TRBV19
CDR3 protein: CASQDRGRSDGYTF

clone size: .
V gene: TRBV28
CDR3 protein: CASSLGQRNQPQHF

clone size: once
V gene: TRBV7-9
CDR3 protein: CASSLGPGLSSYEQYF

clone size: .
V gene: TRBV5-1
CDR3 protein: CASSLDGAPSEKLFF